This section outlines one T cell receptor beta chain sequence together with its context. Its antigen remains unidentified. Only in-frame clones appear in the TCRdb table, and some are missing; sequencing was by immunoSEQ multiplex PCR. This sample has 150,000 to 200,000 clones, with 86% found just once. The data belong to a study of cytomegalovirus exposure and HLA in healthy donors. Across the study: The roughly 670 first-cohort repertoires shared a platform with the approximately 110 validation repertoires, as reported in a later analysis. Whole-study findings and limits: Whilst most TCR sequences proved rare, a subset of public TCRs occurred across many donors. The tendency of first-cohort TCR clusters to co-occur in the 90 to 150 validation repertoires emerged from a later analysis.

It was the approximately 130-subject validation cohort, separate from the approximately 690-subject first cohort, to which the donors belonged. Sequences were obtained from PBMCs. The clonotype comes from a woman between 25 and 40 years old in good health and CMV-seronegative.

The CDR3 region has the DNA TGTGCCAGCTCACTCCAAGGGACAGGTCCGATTTCTAGCACAGATACGCAGTATTTT. This gives the protein CASSLQGTGPISSTDTQYF. V is TRBV18 and J is TRBJ2-3, with 8 bases identical to TRBD1. The germline CDR1 and CDR2 sequences are KGHSH and LQKENI. This CDR3 region has 19 residues. V dropped 4 bases and J dropped 0; count of bases not matched to a gene: 15. Filled out from reference TRBV18 and TRBJ2-3, the complete variable domain reads NAGVMQNPRHLVRRRGQEARLRCSPMKGHSHVYWYRQLPEEGLKFMVYLQKENIIDESGMPKERFSAEFPKEGPSILRIQQVVRGDSAAYFCASSLQGTGPISSTDTQYFGPGTRLTVL.